The rows below give T cell receptor beta chains drawn from one sample of a study of identical twins. TCRdb re-called the 5' RACE reads through MiXCR, storing one row per CDR3 protein. Of hundreds of thousands of distinct CDR3 sequences listed, around 6.1% were seen once; the top ten hold 1.5% to 2%. The material sequenced was naive T cells sorted from blood. These receptors originate from a man younger than 30 in good health. Each CDR3 is given with its conserved first and last residue. Fields, in order: D gene, clone size, J gene, V gene, CDR3 protein. The D gene is left open where the match is weak. The listing skips clone size in some rows; elsewhere it reads once, few, many or a size class.

D: NA; size: few; J: TRBJ2-2; V: TRBV20-1; CDR3: CSARYSMNTGELFF
D: NA; size: NA; J: TRBJ2-7; V: TRBV20-1; CDR3: CSARVVAPQIPYEQYF
D: NA; size: many; J: TRBJ2-4; V: TRBV15; CDR3: CATSRDQAKNIQYF
D: NA; size: many; J: TRBJ2-5; V: TRBV15; CDR3: CATASPEGTRETQYF
D: NA; size: many; J: TRBJ2-4; V: TRBV6-2/TRBV6-3; CDR3: CASSPDLAKNIQYF
D: NA; size: many; J: TRBJ2-7; V: TRBV7-9; CDR3: CASSLTPSEYEQYF
D: NA; size: many; J: TRBJ1-5; V: TRBV7-2; CDR3: CASSLEDSNNQPQHF
D: TRBD1; size: few; J: TRBJ1-6; V: TRBV5-1; CDR3: CASSQTLGQAVGPLHF
D: TRBD1; size: many; J: TRBJ2-2; V: TRBV5-1; CDR3: CASSSELDRGRKTGELFF
D: NA; size: many; J: TRBJ2-1; V: TRBV7-9; CDR3: CASSLGGGEYNEQFF
D: TRBD2; size: many; J: TRBJ2-1; V: TRBV5-1; CDR3: CASSLEGSGSANEQFF
D: NA; size: many; J: TRBJ2-1; V: TRBV10-2; CDR3: CASSEPRGLALYNEQFF
D: NA; size: NA; J: TRBJ1-2; V: TRBV20-1; CDR3: CSARDGTPYGYTF
D: NA; size: few; J: TRBJ2-3; V: TRBV12-3/TRBV12-4; CDR3: CASLATARTDTQYF
D: NA; size: NA; J: TRBJ2-3; V: TRBV11-3; CDR3: CASSPAGASPADTQYF
D: NA; size: few; J: TRBJ2-5; V: TRBV6-2/TRBV6-3; CDR3: CASSYTVETQYF
D: TRBD1; size: NA; J: TRBJ2-3; V: TRBV7-9; CDR3: CASSLNTGGVTDTQYF
D: NA; size: NA; J: TRBJ2-3; V: TRBV20-1; CDR3: CSARLVGDTQYF
D: NA; size: NA; J: TRBJ2-4; V: TRBV2; CDR3: CASRVDRAKNIQYF
D: NA; size: many; J: TRBJ1-4; V: TRBV5-1; CDR3: CASSLRAVNEKLFF
D: TRBD2; size: many; J: TRBJ2-1; V: TRBV20-1; CDR3: CSAVPPGTSGRALYNEQFF
D: TRBD2; size: NA; J: TRBJ2-1; V: TRBV5-5; CDR3: CASSLAFDRGVF
D: NA; size: NA; J: TRBJ1-5; V: TRBV12-3/TRBV12-4; CDR3: CASRERAQPQHF